This T cell receptor beta chain was recorded in a study of blood T cells in healthy people across ages (dated by TCRdb to 2014 to 2015). Study-wide context: Template switching captured roughly one uniquely barcoded TCR beta cDNA molecule per two T cells in model experiments. Age-related changes in TCR beta repertoire diversity were measured in the study by deep sequencing normalized with unique cDNA molecular identifiers. The donors were divided into four age groups: young (average around 16 years), middle-aged (roughly 42), aged (about 56) and long-lived (approximately 74). Donors of different ages were randomly distributed across sequencing lanes to avoid experimental bias. For two donors (one aged 18 to 29 and one aged 80 or older), the study analyzed two additional independent replicas of 1 million unique cDNA reads from the same blood draw.

Based on the germline V gene, the CDR1 and CDR2 sequences are SGHVS and FQNEAQ. The V and J ends are trimmed by 5 bases and 13 bases, leaving 12 bases between them. The CDR3 holds 11 amino acids from the cysteine to the phenylalanine. Just CDR3 DNA is preserved here, 33 bases in frame from base 1. Systemically healthy Caucasian individuals from Russia, 35 to 40 in total and aged about 6 to 95 years, were included as donors. Roughly 10 milliliters of peripheral blood were drawn from each donor into EDTA-treated Vacutainer tubes. Ficoll-Paque density-gradient centrifugation was used to isolate PBMCs, with at least 6 million obtained per sample. Total RNA was extracted from PBMCs with Trizol reagent, with at least 6 micrograms obtained per sample. For every donor, an aliquot of PBMCs went through flow cytometry to measure the percentages of naive CD45RAhigh/CD27high T cells. Comment on this clonotype: What this receptor recognizes is not known. Base qualities are not at hand, and no much larger clone is one base apart.

Receptor amplification or capture employed 5' RACE. Sequencer: Illumina HiSeq 2500. A second PCR of roughly 7 to 11 cycles was performed with a sample-barcoded 5' primer and a J-beta primer mix. A unique molecular identifier was introduced onto each TCR beta cDNA molecule by a template-switch 5' adaptor carrying 12 random nucleotides. At least 3 million CDR3-containing paired-end reads were obtained from each sample. First-strand cDNA synthesis was performed from all RNA using the Mint cDNA synthesis kit, with priming by a TRBC-specific oligonucleotide. Following uracil-DNA glycosylase treatment, a first 18-cycle PCR with universal primers M1SS and BC2_uni_R was performed on all cDNA. As for the authors' bioinformatics: For normalization, 1 million high-quality reads, each with a distinct molecular identifier, were randomly selected from each sample. Reads sharing molecular identifiers were discarded rather than binned into consensus sequences. MiTCR, set to a Q25 quality threshold and the strictest error-elimination algorithm, was used for CDR3 identification, clonotype clustering and error correction. A nonparametric unseen species model using Euler transformation provided a lower-bound estimate of total TCR beta diversity. Clones were called with MiXCR by TCRdb after fastp trimmed the public reads at Q25, and only in-frame beta chains were retained. Entries that share a CDR3 protein sequence are merged under the most common genes and DNA. TCRdb assigned the V and J calls; the authors' analysis was not used. Across this sample there are approximately 1.5 million distinct CDR3 sequences, with approximately 43% seen only once. The biggest ten clones account for around 4% of the sample.

Summary of the overall study and its limitations: The long-lived group showed more naive CD4+ T cells, fewer expanded clones and increased TCR diversity than the aged group, suggesting age selection. Donor CMV infection status was unknown, potentially confounding age-related changes in expanded clonotypes. Because profiling used bulk unsorted PBMCs, naive and antigen-experienced compartments could not be compared conclusively. Estimates of total diversity based on one million sequenced T cells were considered lower bounds and underestimates. There was a strong correlation between observed TCR beta diversity and the percentage of naive T cells measured by flow cytometry. As age increased, observed TCR beta diversity per million T cells dropped in a roughly linear way, and a significant reduction was already evident by age 40.

This receptor was identified in a woman between 18 and 30 years old in good health. The sample taken for sequencing was blood. The chain joins TRBV7-8 to TRBJ2-1, with TRBD2 tentatively as D gene (6 bases match). The base sequence is TGTGCCAGCAGCCAGGACTATTTCCAGTTCTTC. It encodes CASSQDYFQFF.